The present entry profiles one T cell receptor beta chain with its context. This entry comes from a study of blood T cell repertoires in COVID-19. The assay was immunoSEQ multiplex PCR, and TCRdb's table has in-frame clones only and misses some. The data hold about 260,000 clones, with approximately 86% observed a single time. The germline V and J ends were trimmed by 0 bases and 10 bases, with 11 bases remaining between them. The CDR3 runs 14 residues. CDR1 is SGHRS, CDR2 YFSETQ, per germline. The receptor's source is a man aged 25-40 years with active or convalescent COVID-19. The rearrangement joins TRBV5-1 to TRBJ1-6; a possible D gene is TRBD1 (5 bases). Input material: peripheral blood. In DNA, the CDR3 is TGCGCCAGCAGCTTGGGTCAGGGTCTGTCACCCCTCCACTTT. This gives the protein CASSLGQGLSPLHF.